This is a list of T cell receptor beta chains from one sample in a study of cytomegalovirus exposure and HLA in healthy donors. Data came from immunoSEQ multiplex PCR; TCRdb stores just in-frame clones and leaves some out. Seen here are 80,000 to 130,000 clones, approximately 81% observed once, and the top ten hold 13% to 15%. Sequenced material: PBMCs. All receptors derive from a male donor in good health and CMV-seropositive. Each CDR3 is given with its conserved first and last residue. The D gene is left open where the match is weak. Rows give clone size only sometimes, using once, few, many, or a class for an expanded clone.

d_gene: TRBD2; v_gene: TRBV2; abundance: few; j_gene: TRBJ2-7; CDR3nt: TGTGCCAGCACCATAGCGGGGACCTCCTACGAGCAGTACTTC; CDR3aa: CASTIAGTSYEQYF
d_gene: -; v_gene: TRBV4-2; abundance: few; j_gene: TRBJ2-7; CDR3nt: TGTGCCAGCAGCCAAGAGGCAGGTATTAACTACGAGCAGTACTTC; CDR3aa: CASSQEAGINYEQYF
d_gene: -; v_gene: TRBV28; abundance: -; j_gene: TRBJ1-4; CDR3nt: TGTGCCAGCACCCCAGTAGGGGCTAATGAAAAACTGTTTTTT; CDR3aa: CASTPVGANEKLFF
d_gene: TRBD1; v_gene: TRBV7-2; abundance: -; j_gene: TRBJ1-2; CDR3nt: TGTGCCAGCAGCTTAACAGGGGAGGGCTACACCTTC; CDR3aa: CASSLTGEGYTF
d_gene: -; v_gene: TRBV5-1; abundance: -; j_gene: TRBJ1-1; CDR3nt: TGCGCCAGCAGGGAAGGGGGAAACACTGAAGCTTTCTTT; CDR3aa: CASREGGNTEAFF
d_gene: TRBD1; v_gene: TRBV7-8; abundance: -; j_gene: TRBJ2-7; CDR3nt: TGTGCCAGCAGCTCCCAGGGACAGGGGGCGCCTGAGCAGTACTTC; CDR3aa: CASSSQGQGAPEQYF
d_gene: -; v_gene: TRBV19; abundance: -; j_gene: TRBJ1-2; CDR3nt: TGTGCCAGTAGTCTCCCCGGTGCGGGGGGCGGCTATAGCTACACCTTC; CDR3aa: CASSLPGAGGGYSYTF
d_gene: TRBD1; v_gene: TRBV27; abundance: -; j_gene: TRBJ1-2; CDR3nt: TGTGCCAGCAGTTTATGGGCAGGGGGGCAGGGCTACACCTTC; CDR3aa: CASSLWAGGQGYTF
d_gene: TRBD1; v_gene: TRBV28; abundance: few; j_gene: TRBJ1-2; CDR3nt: TGTGCCAGCAGAGGACAGGGAGACTATGGCTACACCTTC; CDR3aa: CASRGQGDYGYTF
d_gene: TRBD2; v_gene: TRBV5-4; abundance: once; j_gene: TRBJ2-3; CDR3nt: TGTGCCAGCAGCATCGTAGCGGGGGGTGCGACAGATACGCAGTATTTT; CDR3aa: CASSIVAGGATDTQYF
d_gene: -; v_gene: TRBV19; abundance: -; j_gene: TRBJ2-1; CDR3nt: TGTGCCAGTAGTGAAACCGGGACACGCTACAATGAGCAGTTCTTC; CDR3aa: CASSETGTRYNEQFF
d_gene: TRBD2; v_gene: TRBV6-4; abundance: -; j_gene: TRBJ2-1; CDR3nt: TGTGCCAGCAGTAAAGCCCGGGGCGGGGGGAATGAGCAGTTCTTC; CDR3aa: CASSKARGGGNEQFF
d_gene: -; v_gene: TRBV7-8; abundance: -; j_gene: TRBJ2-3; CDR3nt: TGTGCCAGCAGCTTAGTGTCAGGTAGTTTCACAGATACGCAGTATTTT; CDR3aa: CASSLVSGSFTDTQYF
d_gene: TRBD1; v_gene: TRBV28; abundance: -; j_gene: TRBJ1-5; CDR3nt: TGTGCCAGCATAGCAGACCGGGACAGGGTAAGTCAGCCCCAGCATTTT; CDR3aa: CASIADRDRVSQPQHF
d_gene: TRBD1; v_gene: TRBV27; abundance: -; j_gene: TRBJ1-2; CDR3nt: TGTGCCAGCAGACCCCACAGGGGGAACTATGGCTACACCTTC; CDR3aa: CASRPHRGNYGYTF
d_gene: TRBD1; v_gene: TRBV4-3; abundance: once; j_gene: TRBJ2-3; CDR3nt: TGCGCCAGCAGCCGGGACAGGGGGTTCGGCATGGATACGCAGTATTTT; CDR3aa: CASSRDRGFGMDTQYF
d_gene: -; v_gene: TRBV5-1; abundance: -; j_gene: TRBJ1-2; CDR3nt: TGCGCCAGCAGCGAAGACAGAAACTATGGCTACACCTTC; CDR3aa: CASSEDRNYGYTF
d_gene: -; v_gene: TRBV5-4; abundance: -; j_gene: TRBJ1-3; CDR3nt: TGTGCCAGCAGACCCGAGGTCACGGGAAACACCATATATTTT; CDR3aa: CASRPEVTGNTIYF
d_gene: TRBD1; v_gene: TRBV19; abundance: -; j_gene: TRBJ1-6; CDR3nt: TGTGCCAGTAGTATAGCGTCAGGGGGCGGCAATTCACCCCTCCACTTT; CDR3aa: CASSIASGGGNSPLHF